This T cell receptor (beta chain) is drawn from a study of glioma-infiltrating T cells after dendritic cell vaccination. Study-level background: Autologous tumor lysate-pulsed dendritic cell vaccination was given between the early 2000s and the early 2010s.

V shed 4 bases, J shed 7 bases, and the junction held 5 bases outside the gene matches. There are 12 residues in the CDR3. CDR1 SGHDT and CDR2 YYEEEE come from the germline V gene. Selection required adequate fresh-frozen tumor tissue plus more than two years' survival data. This clone was detected only once. Its antigen is unidentified. Study conclusions and caveats: Few patients contributed both blood and tumor specimens.

Input was 2 to 2.5 ug genomic DNA, or all available if less. The protocol was immunoSEQ multiplex PCR, while the TCRdb copy is restricted to in-frame clones and leaves out a portion. The sample lists fewer than 85,000 clones, over 70% occurring once. Sample: blood, taken before dendritic cell vaccination. The sequence derives from a human donor with glioblastoma. The chain joins TRBV5-6 to TRBJ2-7, with TRBD2 matching over 7 bases. Here the CDR3 DNA reads TGTGCCAGCAGCCAGGACGGGGGGGAGCAGTACTTC. This codes for CASSQDGGEQYF.